A single sample gave rise to the 24 T cell receptor beta chains below, sequenced in a study of cytomegalovirus exposure and HLA in healthy donors. PCR employed 60 Vbeta and 13 Jbeta primers. The protocol was immunoSEQ multiplex PCR, while the TCRdb copy is restricted to in-frame clones and leaves out a portion. Its listing shows over 55,000 clones. Specimen: PBMCs. The receptors here all came from a male donor in good health and CMV-seronegative.

The V call is TRBV7-8, the J call TRBJ2-3; 8 bases are shared with TRBD2. Germline V gene lookup returns CDR1 SGHVS and CDR2 FQNEAQ. There are 17 residues in the CDR3. V shed 3 bases, J shed 1 base, and the junction held 9 bases outside the gene matches. The CDR3 region is CASSLLMSSGGTDTQYF. CDR3 DNA sequence: TGTGCCAGCAGCTTGCTGATGAGTAGCGGGGGCACAGATACGCAGTATTTT.

The rearrangement uses TRBV6-1 and TRBJ2-5, with 8 positions matching TRBD1. The CDR3 length is 14 residues. After removal of 4 bases from V and 5 bases from J, the junction contained 6 bases not matched to a gene. The germline CDR1 and CDR2 sequences are MNHNS and SASEGT. Written as DNA, the CDR3 is TGTGCCAGCAGTGGCCGGACAGGGTGGGAGACCCAGTACTTC. It codes for CASSGRTGWETQYF.

The chain has TRBV2 and TRBJ2-7; tentatively, D is TRBD2 (5 bases). The V end lost 4 bases, the J end lost 3 bases, and 13 bases lay between the germline ends. CDR3 length: 14 amino acids. The germline gives CDR1 SNHLY, CDR2 FYNNEI. CDR3 region: CASSVGGSGYEQYF. The DNA of the CDR3 is TGTGCCAGCAGTGTAGGTGGAAGCGGCTACGAGCAGTACTTC.

The V gene is TRBV27, the J gene TRBJ1-6; D perhaps matches TRBD1 (5 bases). Trimming shortened V by 2 bases and J by 9 bases, and 23 bases separated the two germline ends. Looked up from germline, CDR1 is MNHEY and CDR2 is SMNVEV (reference sequence). This CDR3 is 18 amino acids long. The CDR3 loop is CASSLRSSASGGSSPLHF. The CDR3 nucleotides read TGTGCCAGCAGTTTAAGGTCTAGCGCCTCCGGGGGGTCTTCACCCCTCCACTTT.

The chain combines TRBV7-2 with TRBJ1-1; possibly TRBD1 for D (5 bases). Germline CDR1 and CDR2: SGHTA and FQGNSA. The CDR3 sequence is 13 residues long. Trimming pared 5 bases from V and 1 base from J, leaving 8 bases between. CDR3 in DNA: TGTGCCAGCAGCAATCAGGGGAACACTGAAGCTTTCTTT. As protein: CASSNQGNTEAFF.

The rearrangement links TRBV11-1 to TRBJ2-3, with TRBD1 as a possible D gene (6 bases). This CDR3 comprises 14 residues. Trimming took off 4 bases at V and 4 bases at J, with 12 bases between the two ends. CDR1 is SGHAT and CDR2 is FQDESV in the germline V gene (reference sequence). In DNA, the CDR3 is TGTGCCAGCAGCTCAAGTGACAGGCCAGATACGCAGTATTTT. This codes for CASSSSDRPDTQYF. The complete variable domain, with remaining parts taken from reference TRBV11-1 and TRBJ2-3, reads EAEVAQSPRYKITEKSQAVAFWCDPISGHATLYWYRQILGQGPELLVQFQDESVVDDSQLPKDRFSAERLKGVDSTLKIQPAELGDSAMYLCASSSSDRPDTQYFGPGTRLTVL.

V gene TRBV5-1 combines with J gene TRBJ2-1; D is possibly TRBD2 (5 bases). The V gene's germline CDR1 is SGHRS and CDR2 YFSETQ. The CDR3 is 16 residues long. V lost 0 bases and J lost 5, with 15 bases in between. The DNA for the CDR3 is TGCGCCAGCAGCTTGGCCTCGGGAAATGACGACAATGAGCAGTTCTTC. Protein product: CASSLASGNDDNEQFF. Full variable domain (remainder filled in from reference TRBV5-1 and TRBJ2-1): KAGVTQTPRYLIKTRGQQVTLSCSPISGHRSVSWYQQTPGQGLQFLFEYFSETQRNKGNFPGRFSGRQFSNSRSEMNVSTLELGDSALYLCASSLASGNDDNEQFFGPGTRLTVL.

The chain recombines TRBV5-1 with TRBJ1-2, with a weak D call TRBD1 (5 bases). Looked up from germline, CDR1 is SGHRS and CDR2 is YFSETQ. V was trimmed by 0 bases and J by 8 bases, leaving 17 bases between them. The CDR3 is 15 amino acids. Here the CDR3 DNA reads TGCGCCAGCAGCTTGGCCGGACCGCCTGCAGGGGGCTACACCTTC. Its translation is CASSLAGPPAGGYTF.

The chain recombines TRBV5-4 with TRBJ2-7; D ambiguous. CDR1 and CDR2 (germline): SGHNT, YYREEE (reference sequence). The CDR3 is made up of 12 amino acids. V lost 4 bases to trimming and J lost 2 bases, with 7 bases between them. The CDR3 sequence: CASSRSAYEQYF. The CDR3 bases are TGTGCCAGCAGCCGGAGCGCCTACGAGCAGTACTTC.

The rearrangement links TRBV25-1 to TRBJ1-2; D is undetermined. V dropped 7 bases and J dropped 8 bases, with 23 bases sitting between them. CDR3 length equals 15 residues. The V gene's germline CDR1 is MGHDK and CDR2 SYGVNS. In nucleotides, the CDR3 is TGTGCCAGCACCCCTATGGGCGGGTTCCTGGGCGGCTACACCTTC. This encodes CASTPMGGFLGGYTF.

The chain employs TRBV5-6 and TRBJ1-2; D is unclear. CDR1 is SGHDT and CDR2 is YYEEEE in the germline V gene. The germline V and J ends were trimmed by 0 bases and 6 bases, with 6 bases remaining between them. CDR3 size: 12 residues. The CDR3 region has the DNA TGTGCCAGCAGCTTGGCTACCCATGGCTACACCTTC. It yields the protein CASSLATHGYTF.

The chain joins TRBV30 to TRBJ2-7; 12 bases line up with TRBD1. Germline CDR1 and CDR2: GTSNPN and SVGIG (reference sequence). The CDR3 length is 15 residues. V lost 8 bases and J lost 7; bases outside the gene matches: 15. The CDR3 loop reads CAGVRIGTGGNEQYF. The CDR3 bases are TGTGCCGGGGTACGCATCGGGACAGGGGGCAATGAGCAGTACTTC.

This sequence joins TRBV19 and TRBJ1-5; D uncertain. The CDR3 contains 15 residues. Germline loops: CDR1 LNHDA, CDR2 SQIVND (reference sequence). V lost 3 bases and J lost 0, with 9 bases in between. As DNA, the CDR3 is TGTGCCAGTAGTATTTTACAGAATAGCAATCAGCCCCAGCATTTT. Its protein product is CASSILQNSNQPQHF.

The V gene is TRBV18, the J gene TRBJ1-2; D is unresolved. V shed 0 bases and J shed 3 bases, with 8 bases lying between them. CDR1 and CDR2 from the germline V gene are KGHSH and LQKENI. The CDR3 totals 14 residues. DNA of the CDR3: TGTGCCAGCTCACCACCAGCAGGCTACTATGGCTACACCTTC. Translated, it gives CASSPPAGYYGYTF.

V gene TRBV6-1 combines with J gene TRBJ1-1; the match to TRBD1 covers 7 bases. The J segment lost 3 bases and the V segment lost 3 bases, leaving 10 bases of the junction unmatched. The CDR3 runs 16 residues. The germline CDR1 and CDR2 sequences are MNHNS and SASEGT. The CDR3 region is CASSDPRQGYYTEAFF. Here the CDR3 DNA reads TGTGCCAGCAGTGACCCCCGACAGGGATATTACACTGAAGCTTTCTTT.

The chain links TRBV11-2 to TRBJ2-3; D may be TRBD2 (5 bases). V was clipped by 5 bases and J by 4 bases, with 13 bases between them. This CDR3 region has 14 residues. CDR1 SGHAT and CDR2 FQNNGV come from the germline V gene. CDR3 amino acids: CASSRRLASDTQYF. For the CDR3, the DNA is TGTGCCAGCAGCCGCCGGCTAGCATCAGATACGCAGTATTTT.

This chain uses TRBV23-1 with TRBJ1-5; D is uncertain. TRBV23-1 carries the ORF label, with uncertain function. The length of the CDR3 is 15 residues. Trimming shortened V by 1 base and J by 12 bases, and 19 bases separated the two germline ends. The CDR3 DNA reads as TGCGCCAGCAGTCAATATCAGGATCCTAGCAGTCACCAGCATTTT. It encodes CASSQYQDPSSHQHF.

The gene calls are TRBV19 and TRBJ2-2; a weak D match, TRBD1 (6 bases). Germline V lookup: CDR1 LNHDA, CDR2 SQIVND (reference sequence). Trimming cost V 5 bases and J 6 bases, with 13 bases left between them. This CDR3 spans 14 amino acids. This CDR3 is CASSPQRGSGELFF. The CDR3 coding sequence is TGTGCCAGTAGTCCCCAAAGGGGGTCCGGGGAGCTGTTTTTT.

The chain has TRBV7-8 and TRBJ2-1; 11 bases agree with TRBD2. V shed 3 bases and J 7 bases; nucleotides not matched to a gene: 8. The germline CDR1 and CDR2 sequences are SGHVS and FQNEAQ. CDR3 length: 16 residues. The CDR3 here is CASSFTSGGRWNEQFF. CDR3 DNA sequence: TGTGCCAGCAGCTTTACTAGCGGGGGAAGATGGAATGAGCAGTTCTTC. Supplemented by reference TRBV7-8 and TRBJ2-1, the full variable domain reads GAGVSQSPRYKVAKRGQDVALRCDPISGHVSLFWYQQALGQGPEFLTYFQNEAQLDKSGLPSDRFFAERPEGSVSTLKIQRTQQEDSAVYLCASSFTSGGRWNEQFFGPGTRLTVL.

The chain couples TRBV10-3 to TRBJ2-1, with a tentative D call TRBD1 (6 bases). Germline V gene lookup returns CDR1 ENHRY and CDR2 SYGVKD. Trimming stripped 0 bases from V and 6 bases from J, with 12 bases between. The CDR3 is 15 residues long. The CDR3 region is CAISESTGWSNEQFF. The DNA for the CDR3 is TGTGCCATCAGTGAGTCCACAGGGTGGTCCAATGAGCAGTTCTTC.

The chain is built from TRBV4-1 and TRBJ2-1; D possibly corresponds to TRBD2 (6 bases). From germline, CDR1 is MGHRA and CDR2 YSYEKL. This CDR3 region has 15 residues. Trimming removed 1 base from V and 5 bases from J, with 12 bases in between. Here the CDR3 reads CASSQVADPDNEQFF. The CDR3 region has the DNA TGCGCCAGCAGCCAAGTAGCGGATCCCGACAATGAGCAGTTCTTC.

The gene calls are TRBV29-1 and TRBJ2-3, with TRBD2 matching 10 bases. Trimming at V came to 7 bases and at J to 1 base, leaving 14 bases not matched to a gene. The CDR3 loop spans 17 amino acids. Germline V gene sequence: CDR1 SQVTM, CDR2 ANQGSEA. As DNA, the CDR3 is TGCAGCGCGCAGGTTGTCCTAGCGGGAGCGGGCACAGATACGCAGTATTTT. It encodes CSAQVVLAGAGTDTQYF.

The CDR3 DNA is TGTGCCTGGACGACAGGGAGTGGGGAGACCCAGTACTTC. This encodes CAWTTGSGETQYF. The J gene is TRBJ2-5, the V gene TRBV30; TRBD1 aligns across 7 bases. Per germline, CDR1 GTSNPN and CDR2 SVGIG (reference sequence). The CDR3 spans 13 residues. Trimming took 4 bases from V and 5 from J; bases not matched to a gene: 7.

The chain links TRBV13 to TRBJ2-7, with TRBD1 matching 8 bases. Germline V lookup: CDR1 PRHDT, CDR2 FYEKMQ (reference sequence). The J segment lost 2 bases and the V segment lost 0 bases, leaving 9 bases of the junction unmatched. The CDR3 extends over 17 amino acids. CDR3 residues: CASSLGSIDRGAYEQYF. The CDR3 region has the DNA TGTGCCAGCAGCTTAGGCTCAATAGACAGGGGTGCCTACGAGCAGTACTTC.